The clone carrying this TCR beta chain turned up a few times. This entry belongs to a study of early T cells in non-severe SARS-CoV-2 infection. Across the whole study: Alpha and beta chains were unpaired, from unsorted whole-blood bulk RNA.

Germline V lookup: CDR1 SGHVS, CDR2 FNYEAQ. This CDR3 region has 13 residues. Trimming shortened V by 1 base and J by 7 bases, and 8 bases separated the two germline ends. Unique molecular identifiers were attached to individual cDNA molecules. TCRdb used MiXCR to reprocess the 5' RACE reads, holding one entry per CDR3 protein. The data contain tens of thousands of distinct CDR3 sequences, around 15% of them singletons. The source material was whole blood. This clonotype was obtained from an adult who was a healthcare worker with PCR-confirmed SARS-CoV-2 infection or an uninfected control (not recorded which). The chain uses TRBV7-6 and TRBJ2-4, with D maybe TRBD1 (6 bases). CDR3 bases: TGTGCCAGCAGCTTAGGGGGGCCTAACATTCAGTACTTC. It yields the protein CASSLGGPNIQYF.